What follows are 5 T cell receptor beta chains derived from one specimen sequenced in a study of T cell clonality in common variable immunodeficiency (dated by TCRdb to between 2015 and 2017). Their antigen targets remain unknown. Study-wide conclusions, independent of this receptor: Fewer deletions and N-nucleotide insertions were reportedly observed in CVID TCRbeta sequences, and highly modified clones with 13 or more V deletions were reportedly absent from CVID TCRbeta sequences.

The library relied on the immunoSEQ multiplex PCR assay. Entries here come from immuneACCESS through TCRdb and include only in-frame sequences with V and J called. Some clones fail to appear in such tables; in the studies checked, an unresolved V gene covers under half of the shortfall, and the cause of the remainder is unknown. For this sample, 20,000 or so clones are listed, none of them singletons. The biggest ten clones account for more than 2.5% of the sample. Sequenced: peripheral blood mononuclear cells. Receptors originate from a human donor with common variable immunodeficiency.

This clone was recorded at least ten times. The sequence runs out 3 residues before the end of the CDR3; the remainder is reconstructed from the germline J gene. The chain couples TRBV20-1 to TRBJ2-7, with 12 positions matching TRBD1. V shed 6 bases and J 2 bases; nucleotides not matched to a gene: 8. CDR3 size: 15 residues. Per germline, CDR1 DFQATT and CDR2 SNEGSKA (reference sequence). CDR3 DNA, as far as it was read: TGCAGTGCCGGGTGGCGGGACAGGGGGCCCTACGAG. Its translation is CSAGWRDRGPYE. The complete CDR3 protein is CSAGWRDRGPYEQYF.

This clone was counted ten times or more. The CDR3 end lies 3 residues beyond the end of the read and is filled in from the germline J gene. The chain recombines TRBV5-1 with TRBJ2-5, with D possibly matching TRBD2 (7 bases). V dropped 0 bases and J dropped 5 bases, with 14 bases sitting between them. The CDR3 is made up of 15 amino acids. CDR1 and CDR2 from the germline V gene are SGHRS and YFSETQ. This CDR3 is CASSLVEEGGETQYF. CDR3 DNA (partial): TGCGCCAGCAGCTTGGTCGAAGAGGGGGGGGAGACC. Variable domain in full (rest from reference TRBV5-1 and TRBJ2-5): KAGVTQTPRYLIKTRGQQVTLSCSPISGHRSVSWYQQTPGQGLQFLFEYFSETQRNKGNFPGRFSGRQFSNSRSEMNVSTLELGDSALYLCASSLVEEGGETQYFGPGTRLLVL.

This clone was detected many times. The read halts 3 residues ahead of the CDR3 end, with the missing end drawn from the germline J gene. The chain couples TRBV20-1 to TRBJ2-5, with 9 bases identical to TRBD1. The CDR3 is 14 residues long. The trim removed 6 bases at V and 0 bases at J, leaving 5 bases unmatched. CDR1 and CDR2 (germline): DFQATT, SNEGSKA (reference sequence). The CDR3 reads CSAQGDRDQETQYF. CDR3 DNA, as far as it was read: TGCAGTGCGCAGGGGGACAGGGACCAAGAGACC.

This clone is medium-sized (0.01 to 0.1%) in the sample. Coverage ceases 3 residues before the CDR3 finishes, and the germline J gene fills in the end. The J gene is TRBJ2-7, the V gene TRBV29-1; a possible D gene is TRBD1 (5 bases). Germline lookup yields CDR1 SQVTM and CDR2 ANQGSEA. The CDR3 totals 12 residues. V lost 6 bases and J lost 3, with 12 bases in between. CDR3 amino acids: CSVQTDIYEQYF. The CDR3 DNA, read in part, is TGCAGCGTACAGACAGATATCTACGAG.

This clone is medium-sized (0.01 to 0.1%) by share. Read coverage stops 3 residues before the CDR3 terminus; the germline J gene supplies the remainder. This rearrangement joins TRBV2 to TRBJ1-4; D might be TRBD1 (6 bases). The CDR3 length is 17 residues. Germline assignment: CDR1 SNHLY and CDR2 FYNNEI. The ends were cut back, 3 bases at V and 8 bases at J, with 22 bases in the middle. CDR3 DNA (partial): TGTGCCAGCAGTGACGATCCCGACACAGGGTTCGGGGAAAAA. Residues: CASSDDPDTGFGEK. The whole CDR3 sequence is CASSDDPDTGFGEKLFF. Based on the CDR3 plus reference TRBV2 and TRBJ1-4, the full variable domain is EPEVTQTPSHQVTQMGQEVILRCVPISNHLYFYWYRQILGQKVEFLVSFYNNEISEKSEIFDDQFSVERPDGSNFTLKIRSTKLEDSAMYFCASSDDPDTGFGEKLFFGSGTQLSVL.